The 25 T cell receptor beta chains reported below all come from one sample, sequenced in a study of post-analysis software for immune sequencing data. General study findings and limits: Patients had higher frequencies than controls of roughly five TRBV segments, including TRBV5-6, TRBV5-1 and TRBV20-1.

What these receptors recognize is not known. TCR beta libraries were prepared from cDNA with unique molecular identifiers. TCRdb re-called the PCR reads with MiXCR, one entry per CDR3 protein. The table records 430,000 or so distinct CDR3 sequences, over 30% of them present only once. Input material: blood. These receptors all come from a girl aged 2-10 years with multiple sclerosis.

The table lists this clonotype with a few counts. This chain joins TRBV14 and TRBJ2-7, with D possibly matching TRBD1 (5 bases). The CDR3 is 14 residues long. CDR1 and CDR2 (germline): SGHDN, FVKESK. Trimming took off 6 bases at V and 2 bases at J, with 14 bases between the two ends. This CDR3 is CASSRQFTAYEQYF. CDR3 nucleotides: TGTGCCAGCAGTCGACAGTTCACTGCCTACGAGCAGTACTTC.

A note on this clonotype: The junction differs from germline at one of its ends, possibly a read error. This rearrangement joins TRBV29-1 to TRBJ2-1; D not certain. CDR3 size: 14 residues. Germline CDR1 is SQVTM and CDR2 is ANQGSEA. Here the CDR3 DNA reads TGCAGCGCTGAACATCGGAATTCCTACAATGAGCAGTTCTTC. Its protein product is CSAEHRNSYNEQFF.

This clonotype turned up a few times. The CDR3 sequence: CASTEIRSYNEQFF. CDR3 coding DNA: TGTGCCAGCACCGAGATAAGATCGTACAATGAGCAGTTCTTC. This chain uses TRBV28 with TRBJ2-1; D not resolved. Germline loops: CDR1 MDHEN, CDR2 SYDVKM. The CDR3 sequence is 14 residues long. The V and J ends lost 7 bases and 4 bases respectively, with 14 bases between them.

The chain is built from TRBV27 and TRBJ1-5, with TRBD1 as a possible D gene (6 bases). The CDR3 sequence is 17 residues long. Germline V gives CDR1 MNHEY, CDR2 SMNVEV (reference sequence). Trimming took off 0 bases at V and 6 bases at J, with 18 bases between the two ends. The CDR3 sequence: CASSLSGGTGVIQPQHF. The CDR3 nucleotides read TGTGCCAGCAGTTTATCAGGGGGTACCGGAGTTATTCAGCCCCAGCATTTT.

In its sample, this clonotype was seen a few times. V gene TRBV24-1 combines with J gene TRBJ2-1; TRBD1 might be the D (7 bases). The V and J ends lost 2 bases and 5 bases respectively, with 12 bases between them. Germline V gene data show CDR1 as KGHDR and CDR2 as SFDVKD. CDR3 length: 15 residues. The CDR3 nucleotides are TGTGCCACCAGTGATTGGGGCAGGGGGGACAATGAGCAGTTCTTC. Its protein product is CATSDWGRGDNEQFF.

This clonotype was found a few times. The junction differs from germline at one of its ends, possibly a read error. The chain carries TRBV12-3 or TRBV12-4 and TRBJ1-1; unclear D gene. The CDR3 contains 12 residues. CDR3 nucleotides: TGTGCCAGTAGTTTATGGCAGTCCCGTAGTTTCTTT. Translation gives CASSLWQSRSFF.

This chain joins TRBV11-2 and TRBJ2-3; D remains unclear. This CDR3 spans 13 amino acids. Germline CDR1 SGHAT, CDR2 FQNNGV. The V gene lost 4 bases and the J gene lost 3 bases, with 8 bases spanning the gap. Written as DNA, the CDR3 is TGTGCCAGCAGCTATCGACGGACAGATACGCAGTATTTT. Residues: CASSYRRTDTQYF.

The chain has TRBV6-1 and TRBJ2-3; D is unresolved. The CDR3 covers 13 residues. Germline values: CDR1 MNHNS, CDR2 SASEGT. With 3 bases removed from V and 3 bases from J, the gap between germline ends came to 7 bases. As DNA, the CDR3 is TGTGCCAGCAGTGACCCAGCGACAGATACGCAGTATTTT. Translating gives CASSDPATDTQYF.

The chain combines TRBV4-1 with TRBJ2-1; TRBD2 matches at 9 bases. CDR3 size: 16 residues. Germline CDR1 and CDR2: MGHRA and YSYEKL. V dropped 2 bases and J dropped 6; count of bases not matched to a gene: 8. The chain's CDR3 is CASSQPTSGRPNEQFF. CDR3 DNA: TGCGCCAGCAGCCAACCGACTAGCGGACGACCCAATGAGCAGTTCTTC.

This chain links TRBV6-5 with TRBJ2-7; 7 bases line up with TRBD1. The ends lost 5 bases at V and 3 bases at J; junction bases unmatched: 7. Germline CDR1 reads MNHEY; CDR2 reads SVGAGI. The length of the CDR3 is 14 residues. The CDR3 sequence is CASSDDRDRYEQYF. For the CDR3, the DNA is TGTGCCAGCAGTGACGACAGGGACCGCTACGAGCAGTACTTC.

The genes are TRBV21-1 and TRBJ1-2. TRBV21-1 counts as a pseudogene. The CDR3 length is 14 residues. The CDR3 bases are TGTGCCAGCAGGAACATGGACTGCCTATGTCGCTACACCTTC. Translated: CASRNMDCLCRYTF.

This clonotype was observed a handful of times. The CDR3 is CASSASRTYEQYF. The CDR3 DNA is TGTGCCAGCAGTGCTTCACGGACCTACGAGCAGTACTTC. This rearrangement joins TRBV6-5 to TRBJ2-7; D ambiguous. Trimming stripped 5 bases from V and 2 bases from J, with 10 bases between. The CDR3 totals 13 residues. Germline-derived CDR1 and CDR2 are MNHEY and SVGAGI.

The CDR3 region is CASRQPGGRAFSTEAFF. In nucleotides, the CDR3 is TGTGCCAGCAGGCAACCCGGGGGCAGGGCCTTTTCCACTGAAGCTTTCTTT. The chain links TRBV2 to TRBJ1-1, with D maybe TRBD1 (6 bases). The CDR3 has 17 amino acids. Germline loops: CDR1 SNHLY, CDR2 FYNNEI. Trimming cost V 6 bases and J 4 bases, with 24 bases left between them.

The V gene is TRBV19, the J gene TRBJ2-1; possibly TRBD2 for D (6 bases). The CDR3 runs to 14 residues. V shed 3 bases and J shed 7 bases, with 13 bases lying between them. Germline V gene lookup returns CDR1 LNHDA and CDR2 SQIVND (reference sequence). CDR3 DNA sequence: TGTGCCAGTAGTATGAACTACCGGGGGAATGAGCAGTTCTTC. This translates into CASSMNYRGNEQFF.

This clonotype was seen a handful of times. The chain recombines TRBV5-1 with TRBJ2-7, with 7 bases fitting TRBD1. CDR3 size: 13 residues. Germline-derived CDR1 and CDR2 are SGHRS and YFSETQ. V shed 5 bases, J shed 4 bases, and the junction held 6 bases outside the gene matches. The CDR3 loop is CASRRQGGYEQYF. CDR3 nucleotides: TGCGCCAGCAGACGACAGGGTGGGTACGAGCAGTACTTC.

The V gene is TRBV6-6, the J gene TRBJ2-7, with 7 bases matching TRBD1. The CDR3 is made up of 15 amino acids. J gave up 1 base and V 5 bases, and 8 bases lay outside the gene matches. The germline V gene has CDR1 MNHNY and CDR2 SVGAGI (reference sequence). CDR3 loop: CASSRKDRPSYEQYF. CDR3 sequence (DNA): TGTGCCAGCAGTAGGAAGGACAGGCCATCCTACGAGCAGTACTTC.

The rearrangement uses TRBV20-1 and TRBJ2-3; 10 bases are shared with TRBD1. The junction had 3 bases not matched to a gene; V was cut back by 7 bases and J by 5 bases. Germline CDR1 DFQATT, CDR2 SNEGSKA (reference sequence). The CDR3 loop spans 12 amino acids. Here the CDR3 reads CSGDRGGDTQYF. In DNA form, the CDR3 reads TGCAGTGGGGACAGGGGAGGAGATACGCAGTATTTT.

As DNA, the CDR3 is TGTGCCAGCAGCCAAGATCTCTTTTCCGGGGTTGGCGGGGAGCTGTTTTTT. It yields the protein CASSQDLFSGVGGELFF. The J gene is TRBJ2-2, the V gene TRBV4-2; TRBD2 is a possible D gene (5 bases). The V gene's germline CDR1 is LGHNA and CDR2 YNFKEQ. The ends were cut back, 0 bases at V and 7 bases at J, with 18 bases in the middle. The CDR3 is 17 residues long.

This chain uses TRBV7-3 with TRBJ2-2; the match to TRBD2 covers 16 bases. Per germline, CDR1 SGHTA and CDR2 FQGTGA. The trim removed 3 bases at V and 6 bases at J, leaving 7 bases unmatched. CDR3 length equals 18 residues. CDR3 sequence reads: CASSLGLAGGNVAGELFF. The CDR3, as DNA: TGTGCCAGCAGCTTGGGACTAGCGGGGGGGAACGTGGCCGGGGAGCTGTTTTTT.

This clonotype was seen a handful of times. The rearrangement joins TRBV12-3 or TRBV12-4 to TRBJ2-5; tentatively, D is TRBD1 or TRBD2 (5 bases each). The DNA end favors TRBJ2-7, so the J call may be wrong. CDR3 length equals 13 residues. The CDR3 region is CASSARAGSEQYF. CDR3 nucleotide sequence: TGTGCCAGCAGTGCCCGTGCAGGGAGCGAGCAGTACTTC.

The rearrangement uses TRBV27 and TRBJ1-2; maybe TRBD1 (5 bases). Deletions cut 2 bases from V and 7 bases from J, with 11 bases between. This CDR3 spans 13 amino acids. Germline V gene sequence: CDR1 MNHEY, CDR2 SMNVEV (reference sequence). The CDR3 sequence is CASSLTGGSGYTF. CDR3 bases: TGTGCCAGCAGTTTAACAGGAGGAAGTGGCTACACCTTC.

This clonotype has more than one count but fewer than ten. The chain couples TRBV24-1 to TRBJ2-7; D uncertain. The length of the CDR3 is 13 residues. Per the germline V gene, CDR1 is KGHDR and CDR2 is SFDVKD. The V gene lost 4 bases and the J gene lost 6 bases, with 12 bases spanning the gap. The CDR3 protein is CATSDSISFEQYF. The CDR3, as DNA: TGTGCCACCAGTGACAGTATCAGTTTCGAGCAGTACTTC.

The chain links TRBV6-5 to TRBJ2-2, with D unresolved. Germline V gives CDR1 MNHEY, CDR2 SVGAGI. The ends were cut back, 4 bases at V and 6 bases at J, with 9 bases in the middle. This CDR3 comprises 13 residues. CDR3 region: CASSLLLAGELFF. In DNA, the CDR3 is TGTGCCAGCAGTTTGTTGTTGGCCGGGGAGCTGTTTTTT.

This clonotype was detected a few times. CDR3 residues: CASSRDRGRGAAKNIQYF. CDR3 bases: TGTGCCAGCAGCAGGGACAGGGGGCGCGGGGCGGCCAAAAACATTCAGTACTTC. The rearrangement uses TRBV7-2 and TRBJ2-4; TRBD1 aligns across 12 bases. The CDR3 is made up of 18 amino acids. Losses at the gene ends were 5 bases for V and 1 base for J; bases not matched to a gene: 9. From germline, CDR1 is SGHTA and CDR2 FQGNSA.

The J gene is TRBJ2-3, the V gene TRBV29-1; 10 nucleotides agree with TRBD2. V trimming: 6 bases; J trimming: 0 bases; junction bases outside the gene matches: 3. The CDR3 covers 14 residues. From germline, CDR1 is SQVTM and CDR2 ANQGSEA. CDR3 in DNA: TGCAGCGTAGCTAGCGGGGGAAGCACAGATACGCAGTATTTT. It translates to CSVASGGSTDTQYF.